The rows below give T cell receptor beta chains drawn from one sample of a study of metastatic and nonmetastatic thyroid tumors. TCRdb called clones again from the PCR reads with MiXCR. Among roughly 29,000 clones, less than 25% were seen once, and the ten largest hold approximately 40%. Sequenced material: blood. These TCRs come from a female donor with papillary thyroid cancer or a benign thyroid nodule (not recorded which). Some clones in this sample may be carry-over from other donors' samples. Both conserved end residues are part of each CDR3. The D gene is left open where the match is weak. Part of the rows lack a size; the others show once, few, many or a class for expanded clones.

d_gene	abundance	v_gene	j_gene	CDR3aa	CDR3nt
-	-	TRBV20-1	TRBJ2-7	CSAYRDAAYEQYF	TGCAGTGCTTACCGGGACGCAGCCTACGAGCAGTACTTC
TRBD2	many	TRBV20-1	TRBJ2-1	CSVPALAGIYNEQFF	TGCAGTGTCCCGGCCCTAGCGGGGATCTACAATGAGCAGTTCTTC
-	-	TRBV30	TRBJ1-2	CAWSRYGPSGYTF	TGTGCCTGGAGTCGGTATGGACCCAGTGGCTACACCTTC
TRBD2	many	TRBV19	TRBJ2-7	CASSIGATVGLAGAYEQYF	TGTGCCAGTAGTATAGGAGCGACAGTGGGACTAGCGGGGGCCTACGAGCAGTACTTC
-	-	TRBV4-3	TRBJ2-6	CASSQESISGANVLTF	TGCGCCAGCAGCCAAGAGTCGATCTCTGGGGCCAACGTCCTGACTTTC
-	-	TRBV11-2	TRBJ2-7	CASSLVRGQGVQQYF	TGCGCCAGCAGCTTAGTTCGTGGGCAGGGCGTCCAGCAGTACTTC
-	many	TRBV30	TRBJ1-2	CAWSPKGRGYTF	TGTGCCTGGAGCCCCAAGGGTCGTGGCTACACCTTC
TRBD1	-	TRBV19	TRBJ1-5	CASEDREGQRQHF	TGTGCCAGTGAAGACAGGGAGGGCCAGCGCCAGCATTTT
-	few	TRBV6-2/TRBV6-3	TRBJ1-6	CASSYLRWRGPLHF	TGTGCCAGCAGTTATCTGAGGTGGCGGGGTCCCCTCCACTTT
-	-	TRBV6-1	TRBJ1-2	CASRSRGLNGYTF	TGTGCCAGCAGGAGCAGGGGTTTGAATGGCTACACCTTC
TRBD1	many	TRBV12-3/TRBV12-4	TRBJ1-2	CASSLTGAYGYTF	TGTGCCAGCAGTTTAACAGGGGCCTATGGCTACACCTTC